This TCR beta chain came from a study of cytomegalovirus exposure and HLA in healthy donors. V was cut by 7 bases and J by 4 bases, with 19 bases left in between. CDR1 and CDR2 (germline): GTSNPN, SVGIG (reference sequence). The CDR3 covers 14 residues. The primer mix had 60 Vbeta and 13 Jbeta primers. The data were produced by immunoSEQ multiplex PCR, yet TCRdb's version contains in-frame clones alone and is incomplete. The table includes 130,000 to 150,000 clones, 80% detected once. This receptor was taken from a male donor in good health and CMV-seronegative. Sequenced sample: PBMCs. The rearrangement joins TRBV30 to TRBJ1-2; the D is unclear. CDR3 nucleotide sequence: TGTGCCTTCTTGCGGGGAGTCGGCGGCTATGGCTACACCTTC. Translated: CAFLRGVGGYGYTF.